Each of the 31 T cell receptor beta chains below was sequenced from the same sample in a study of PD-1 blockade in classical Hodgkin lymphoma. The time point: cycle 4 day 1 (C4D1), after 6 weeks of nivolumab. Every patient was affected by relapse after autologous stem cell transplantation, while exposure to brentuximab vedotin was not uniform. TCRdb's table, derived via immunoSEQ multiplex PCR, lists solely in-frame clones and lacks some. The sample lists some 24,000 clones; around three quarters were seen once. The source material was peripheral blood mononuclear cells (PBMCs), sampled before the fourth cycle of nivolumab. The receptor set was obtained from a human donor with classical Hodgkin lymphoma.

This clone was detected ten times or more. V gene TRBV4-2 combines with J gene TRBJ2-1; D may be TRBD2 (6 bases). Trimming removed 1 base from V and 7 bases from J, with 14 bases in between. CDR1 and CDR2 (germline): LGHNA, YNFKEQ. CDR3 length equals 15 residues. The CDR3 reads CASSQVASGENEQFF. As DNA, the CDR3 is TGTGCCAGCAGCCAAGTAGCGTCGGGGGAGAATGAGCAGTTCTTC.

The chain has TRBV11-3 and TRBJ2-7, with a possible D match to TRBD2 (6 bases). Germline V lookup: CDR1 SGHNT, CDR2 YENEEA. Trimming removed 1 base at V and 5 bases at J, with 9 bases between. The CDR3 has 13 residues. The CDR3 protein is CASSLGGANEQYF. The CDR3 region has the DNA TGTGCCAGCAGCTTAGGCGGGGCAAACGAGCAGTACTTC.

This clone was seen once. CDR3 protein: CASSEAGRVGETQYF. CDR3 DNA: TGTGCCAGCAGTGAAGCAGGTCGGGTAGGAGAGACCCAGTACTTC. This chain links TRBV2 with TRBJ2-5; D call uncertain. Trimming removed 0 bases at V and 4 bases at J, with 12 bases between. The CDR3 runs 15 residues. Per germline, CDR1 SNHLY and CDR2 FYNNEI.

V usage is TRBV6-9 and J usage is TRBJ2-1; D is possibly TRBD1 (6 bases). V shed 7 bases and J shed 6 bases, with 10 bases lying between them. Germline V gives CDR1 MNHGY, CDR2 SVAAGI. The CDR3 sequence is 12 residues long. The CDR3 nucleotides are TGTGCCAGCATTACAGGGAGCAATGAGCAGTTCTTC. Amino acids: CASITGSNEQFF.

The chain couples TRBV2 to TRBJ1-1; TRBD1 aligns across 7 bases. The CDR3 extends over 14 amino acids. Looked up from germline, CDR1 is SNHLY and CDR2 is FYNNEI. The ends lost 5 bases at V and 3 bases at J; junction bases unmatched: 6. CDR3 sequence reads: CASSLQGFDTEAFF. The CDR3 coding sequence is TGTGCCAGCAGTTTACAGGGGTTCGACACTGAAGCTTTCTTT.

The J gene is TRBJ2-3, the V gene TRBV27, with 10 bases identical to TRBD2. Trimming cost V 6 bases and J 5 bases; bases outside gene matches: 5. Per germline, CDR1 MNHEY and CDR2 SMNVEV (reference sequence). The CDR3 extends over 14 amino acids. DNA for the CDR3: TGTGCCAGCAGGGGACTAGCGTCAGGAGATACGCAGTATTTT. This sequence encodes CASRGLASGDTQYF.

The chain couples TRBV28 to TRBJ2-7; 7 bases fit TRBD1. This CDR3 region has 15 residues. CDR1 is MDHEN and CDR2 is SYDVKM in the germline V gene. Unmatched junction bases numbered 11, after V lost 6 bases and J lost 3 bases. The CDR3 DNA reads TGTGCCAGCAGCGCCCACGGAGCAGGGGGCTACGAGCAGTACGTC. Its protein is CASSAHGAGGYEQYV.

CDR3 bases: TGTGCCAGCAGTCTCAATCGGGACAGCTTCTACAATGAGCAGTTCTTC. The encoded protein is CASSLNRDSFYNEQFF. The chain carries TRBV6-4 and TRBJ2-1; TRBD1 aligns across 7 bases. Per the germline V gene, CDR1 is MRHNA and CDR2 is SNTAGT. The V segment lost 5 bases and the J segment 3 bases; nucleotides outside the gene matches: 10. CDR3 length equals 16 residues.

CDR3 nucleotides: TGTGCCAGCAGCTTAACGGTGGGGGAGCCCCAGCATTTT. Translating it yields CASSLTVGEPQHF. V gene TRBV7-3 combines with J gene TRBJ1-5, with D tentatively TRBD1 (5 bases). This CDR3 has 13 residues. Trimming pared 0 bases from V and 8 bases from J, leaving 8 bases between. Per germline, CDR1 SGHTA and CDR2 FQGTGA.

This chain connects TRBV4-1 to TRBJ2-7; no clear D gene. CDR3 length equals 13 residues. Per germline, CDR1 MGHRA and CDR2 YSYEKL. V was clipped by 4 bases and J by 1 base, with 8 bases between them. CDR3 coding DNA: TGCGCCAGCAGCCCACAGCCTTCCTACGAGCAGTACGTC. Translation: CASSPQPSYEQYV.

V gene TRBV2 combines with J gene TRBJ2-1, with D perhaps TRBD2 (5 bases). Germline CDR1 reads SNHLY; CDR2 reads FYNNEI. The CDR3 spans 12 residues. Trimming removed 11 bases at V and 4 bases at J, with 12 bases between. The DNA for the CDR3 is TGTGCCGGACTGGGGAGATACAATGAGCAGTTCTTC. Translated: CAGLGRYNEQFF.

V is TRBV6-5 and J is TRBJ2-5; 7 nucleotides align to TRBD2. J gave up 4 bases and V 5 bases, and 7 bases lay outside the gene matches. In germline, CDR1 is MNHEY, CDR2 SVGAGI. This CDR3 is 14 amino acids long. CDR3 bases: TGTGCCAGCAGTGAATCGTCGGGGGGAGAGACCCAGTACTTC. It encodes CASSESSGGETQYF.

As to this clone: The sample has other DNA sequences that encode this CDR3 too. This chain links TRBV19 with TRBJ1-2, with 11 positions matching TRBD1. The CDR3 is 15 amino acids. V dropped 6 bases and J dropped 4; count of bases not matched to a gene: 7. The germline gives CDR1 LNHDA, CDR2 SQIVND (reference sequence). CDR3 sequence: CASSAGTGGSYGYTF. As DNA, the CDR3 is TGTGCCAGTAGCGCCGGGACAGGGGGTAGCTATGGCTACACCTTC.

V and J are TRBV5-5 and TRBJ2-1; unclear D gene. Germline CDR1 is SGHKS and CDR2 is YYEKEE (reference sequence). V was shortened by 0 bases and J by 5 bases, with 9 bases between the two germline ends. The CDR3 is 14 amino acids. CDR3 DNA: TGTGCCAGCAGCTTGGCCTGGAACAACAATGAGCAGTTCTTC. It yields the protein CASSLAWNNNEQFF.

The chain carries TRBV6-5 and TRBJ2-2, with D perhaps matching TRBD2 (6 bases). The CDR3 spans 13 residues. Deletions cut 6 bases from V and 8 bases from J, with 13 bases between. The germline CDR1 and CDR2 sequences are MNHEY and SVGAGI. The chain's CDR3 is CASSQTTRGELFF. The CDR3, as DNA: TGTGCCAGCAGCCAGACGACTAGGGGGGAGCTGTTTTTT.

The chain combines TRBV7-3 with TRBJ2-3; 8 nucleotides line up with TRBD2. Germline V gene sequence: CDR1 SGHTA, CDR2 FQGTGA. The CDR3 runs to 17 residues. Losses at the gene ends were 1 base for V and 0 bases for J; bases not matched to a gene: 6. Here the CDR3 DNA reads TGTGCCAGCAGCTTAAGTGTAGCGGGGCGAAGCACAGATACGCAGTATTTT. Translating it yields CASSLSVAGRSTDTQYF. The entire variable domain, with the rest obtained from reference TRBV7-3 and TRBJ2-3, is as follows: GAGVSQTPSNKVTEKGKYVELRCDPISGHTALYWYRQSLGQGPEFLIYFQGTGAADDSGLPNDRFFAVRPEGSVSTLKIQRTERGDSAVYLCASSLSVAGRSTDTQYFGPGTRLTVL.

Written as DNA, the CDR3 is TGTGCCAGCAAGTTAGGGATCTCCTATAATTCACCCCTCCACTTT. This gives the protein CASKLGISYNSPLHF. This rearrangement joins TRBV6-5 to TRBJ1-6; D is uncertain. Germline values: CDR1 MNHEY, CDR2 SVGAGI. V was clipped by 7 bases and J by 0 bases, with 10 bases between them. This CDR3 has 15 amino acids.

This clone is medium-sized in the sample. V and J are TRBV29-1 and TRBJ1-1, with D perhaps TRBD1 (6 bases). The germline gives CDR1 SQVTM, CDR2 ANQGSEA. The CDR3 totals 13 residues. The ends were cut back, 6 bases at V and 4 bases at J, with 15 bases in the middle. The CDR3 sequence is CSVGRTEGTEAFF. CDR3 bases: TGCAGCGTGGGCCGGACAGAAGGCACTGAAGCTTTCTTT.

The CDR3, as DNA: TGCGCCAGCAGCTTGGAGGCTTCAGGTCAGCCCCAGCATTTT. It translates to CASSLEASGQPQHF. V usage is TRBV5-1 and J usage is TRBJ1-5; D is ambiguous. The germline V gene encodes CDR1 SGHRS and CDR2 YFSETQ. The CDR3 covers 14 residues. V was cut by 0 bases and J by 6 bases, with 10 bases left in between. Full variable domain (rest looked up from reference TRBV5-1 and TRBJ1-5): KAGVTQTPRYLIKTRGQQVTLSCSPISGHRSVSWYQQTPGQGLQFLFEYFSETQRNKGNFPGRFSGRQFSNSRSEMNVSTLELGDSALYLCASSLEASGQPQHFGDGTRLSIL.

This chain links TRBV19 with TRBJ2-3; TRBD2 might be the D (7 bases). CDR1 and CDR2 (germline): LNHDA, SQIVND (reference sequence). Trimming shortened V by 6 bases and J by 5 bases, and 18 bases separated the two germline ends. The CDR3 consists of 15 residues. The CDR3 reads CASSHTAGAGDTQYF. DNA for the CDR3: TGTGCCAGTAGCCATACGGCGGGGGCAGGAGATACGCAGTATTTT.

V and J are TRBV4-3 and TRBJ2-7, with a weak D call TRBD1 (5 bases). CDR3 length: 13 amino acids. V lost 0 bases and J 7 bases, leaving 10 bases between the germline ends. Germline lookup yields CDR1 LGHNA and CDR2 YSLEER. CDR3 in DNA: TGCGCCAGCAGCCAAGAGTCAGGGCTTGAGCAGTACTTC. Encoded protein: CASSQESGLEQYF.

This rearrangement joins TRBV11-2 to TRBJ1-2; 9 bases are a match to TRBD1. V lost 2 bases and J lost 0; bases outside the gene matches: 7. In germline, CDR1 is SGHAT, CDR2 FQNNGV. The CDR3 consists of 17 residues. The CDR3 region is CASSLLGQGTTNYGYTF. The CDR3 bases are TGTGCCAGCAGCTTACTTGGACAGGGGACTACTAACTATGGCTACACCTTC. Using reference TRBV11-2 and TRBJ1-2 for the parts outside the CDR3, the full variable domain is EAGVAQSPRYKIIEKRQSVAFWCNPISGHATLYWYQQILGQGPKLLIQFQNNGVVDDSQLPKDRFSAERLKGVDSTLKIQPAKLEDSAVYLCASSLLGQGTTNYGYTFGSGTRLTVV.

This sequence joins TRBV18 and TRBJ1-1; perhaps TRBD1 as D (6 bases). Germline CDR1 is KGHSH and CDR2 is LQKENI. The CDR3 length is 14 residues. V gave up 5 bases and J gave up 3 bases, with 13 bases separating them. The CDR3 sequence is CASSVRGGHTEAFF. CDR3 in DNA: TGTGCCAGCTCAGTCAGGGGCGGTCACACTGAAGCTTTCTTT.

The chain is built from TRBV19 and TRBJ2-4, with D uncertain. Germline CDR1 and CDR2: LNHDA and SQIVND (reference sequence). Deletions cut 6 bases from V and 0 bases from J, with 9 bases between. CDR3 size: 14 residues. CDR3 nucleotide sequence: TGTGCCAGTAGCCCAAACCGAGCCAAAAACATTCAGTACTTC. Residues: CASSPNRAKNIQYF.

This sequence joins TRBV6-5 and TRBJ1-5, with a tentative D call TRBD1 (5 bases). Germline V gene data show CDR1 as MNHEY and CDR2 as SVGAGI. The CDR3 spans 14 residues. The ends were cut back, 6 bases at V and 0 bases at J, with 9 bases in the middle. The DNA for the CDR3 is TGTGCCAGCAGGGGGGAGAATAGCAATCAGCCCCAGCATTTT. This gives the protein CASRGENSNQPQHF.

The genes are TRBV5-8 and TRBJ1-2, with TRBD1 as a possible D gene (6 bases). V was pared by 6 bases and J by 0 bases, with 15 bases between. The CDR3 is 15 residues long. In germline, CDR1 is SGHTS, CDR2 YDEGEE. The CDR3 here is CASTPRWGPNYGYTF. CDR3 nucleotide sequence: TGTGCCAGCACTCCTCGCTGGGGGCCTAACTATGGCTACACCTTC. The full variable domain, with the rest looked up from reference TRBV5-8 and TRBJ1-2, is EAGVTQSPTHLIKTRGQQATLRCSPISGHTSVYWYQQALGLGLQFLLWYDEGEERNRGNFPPRFSGRQFPNYSSELNVNALELEDSALYLCASTPRWGPNYGYTFGSGTRLTVV.

V is TRBV6-5 and J is TRBJ1-1; D not certain. The V gene lost 6 bases and the J gene lost 11 bases, with 19 bases spanning the gap. This CDR3 comprises 13 residues. Per germline, CDR1 MNHEY and CDR2 SVGAGI. The CDR3 nucleotides read TGTGCCAGCAGGGGAGGGCAGCCTTCTTACGCTTTCTTT. This translates into CASRGGQPSYAFF.

Worth noting for this clone: A junction end diverges from the germline sequence, so it may reflect a read error. The chain joins TRBV29-1 to TRBJ1-2; D call uncertain. Germline CDR1 reads SQVTM; CDR2 reads ANQGSEA. This CDR3 spans 12 amino acids. The CDR3 is CSVIRDNYGYTF. CDR3 nucleotide sequence: TGCAGCGTGATCCGTGATAACTACGGCTACACCTTC.

CDR3 nucleotides: TGTGCCAGCAGCTCCTCACAGGCAACTAATGAAAAACTGTTTTTT. It translates to CASSSSQATNEKLFF. The rearrangement uses TRBV7-2 and TRBJ1-4, with D possibly TRBD1 on 5 matching bases. Per germline, CDR1 SGHTA and CDR2 FQGNSA. This CDR3 is built from 15 residues. Trimming cost V 4 bases and J 0 bases, with 9 bases left between them.

The rearrangement joins TRBV7-9 to TRBJ1-1; no clear D gene. This CDR3 region has 12 residues. Germline CDR1 and CDR2: SEHNR and FQNEAQ (reference sequence). The germline V and J ends were trimmed by 5 bases and 7 bases, with 11 bases remaining between them. The CDR3 protein is CASSQEGSEAFF. CDR3 coding DNA: TGTGCCAGCAGCCAAGAAGGGAGTGAAGCTTTCTTT.

The J gene is TRBJ2-5, the V gene TRBV6-1; 10 bases line up with TRBD2. There are 15 residues in the CDR3. CDR1 MNHNS and CDR2 SASEGT come from the germline V gene. The J segment lost 4 bases and the V segment lost 1 base, leaving 3 bases of the junction unmatched. The CDR3 loop reads CASSEEAGGPETQYF. Written as DNA, the CDR3 is TGTGCCAGCAGTGAAGAAGCGGGGGGGCCAGAGACCCAGTACTTC.